This T cell receptor beta chain was profiled in a study of graft-versus-host responses after intestinal transplantation. Regarding the study as a whole: Allografts of one patient group, those with graft-donor T cell macrochimerism, had high graft-versus-host to host-versus-graft clonal ratios.

Comments on this clone: Its antigen is unknown.

Sequencing was performed with immunoSEQ multiplex PCR; in TCRdb, only in-frame clones are kept and a portion is missing. The table lists around 76,000 clones, 90% to 95% of them singletons, with roughly 0.53% in the top ten. The CDR3 runs to 16 residues. Deletions cut 0 bases from V and 5 bases from J, with 16 bases between. Germline assignment: CDR1 SGDLS and CDR2 YYNGEE. The receptor was derived from a human donor who received an intestinal transplant. Material: unstimulated CD8+ T cells sorted from spleen or lymph node cells, obtained before intestinal transplant. This sequence joins TRBV9 and TRBJ2-3; D is unclear. DNA for the CDR3: TGTGCCAGCAGCGTAGCCGGCAGGCTGCGCGGAGATACGCAGTATTTT. Translated: CASSVAGRLRGDTQYF.